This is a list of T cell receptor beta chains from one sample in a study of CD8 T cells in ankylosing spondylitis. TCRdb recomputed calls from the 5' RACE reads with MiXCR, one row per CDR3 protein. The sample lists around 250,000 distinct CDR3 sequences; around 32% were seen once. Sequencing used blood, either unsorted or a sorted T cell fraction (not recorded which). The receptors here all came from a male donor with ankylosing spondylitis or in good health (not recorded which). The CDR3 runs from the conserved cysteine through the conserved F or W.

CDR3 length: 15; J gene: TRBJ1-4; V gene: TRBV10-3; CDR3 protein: CAISDTRDRDEKLFF
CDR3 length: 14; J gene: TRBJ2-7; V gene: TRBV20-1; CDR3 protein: CSAMRRGSSYEQYF
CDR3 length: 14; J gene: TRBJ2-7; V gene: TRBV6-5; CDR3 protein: CASSYGTGGHEQYF
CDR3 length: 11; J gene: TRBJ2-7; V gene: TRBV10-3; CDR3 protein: CAISGGYEQYF
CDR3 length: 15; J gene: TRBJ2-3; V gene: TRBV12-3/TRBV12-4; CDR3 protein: CASSPGLASTDTQYF
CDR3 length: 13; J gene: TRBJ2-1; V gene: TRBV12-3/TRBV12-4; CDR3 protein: CASSFGGYNEQFF
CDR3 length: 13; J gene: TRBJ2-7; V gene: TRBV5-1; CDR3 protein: CASSLDWQDEQYF
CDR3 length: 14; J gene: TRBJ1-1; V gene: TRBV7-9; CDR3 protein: CASSLGQVGTEAFF
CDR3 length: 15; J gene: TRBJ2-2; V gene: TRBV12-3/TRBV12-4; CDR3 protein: CASSFRQDNTGELFF
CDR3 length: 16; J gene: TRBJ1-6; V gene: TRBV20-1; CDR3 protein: CSARDSGQGGKSPLHF
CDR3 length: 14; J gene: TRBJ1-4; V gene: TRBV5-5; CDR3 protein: CASNWGGTNEKLFF
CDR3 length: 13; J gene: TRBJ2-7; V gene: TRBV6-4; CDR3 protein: CASSDSVQGEQYF
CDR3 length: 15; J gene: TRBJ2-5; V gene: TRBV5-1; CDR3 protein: CASSPTGQLGETQYF
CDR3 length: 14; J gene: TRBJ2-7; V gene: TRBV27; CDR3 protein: CASSLDGDRYEQYF
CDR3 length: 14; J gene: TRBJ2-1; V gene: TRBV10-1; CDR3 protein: CASSESMVSNEQFF
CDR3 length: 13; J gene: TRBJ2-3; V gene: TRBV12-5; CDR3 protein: CASGDDWGDTQYF
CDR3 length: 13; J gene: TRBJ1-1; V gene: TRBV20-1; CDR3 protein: CRLHGPMNTEAFF
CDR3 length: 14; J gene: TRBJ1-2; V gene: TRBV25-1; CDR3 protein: CASSWGAGSSGYTF
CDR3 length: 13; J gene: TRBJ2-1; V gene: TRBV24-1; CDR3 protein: CAAQATSYNEQFF
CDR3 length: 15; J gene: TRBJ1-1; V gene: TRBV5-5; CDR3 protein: CASSLDAGMSTEAFF
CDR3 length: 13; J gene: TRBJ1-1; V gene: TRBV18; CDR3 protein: CASSGGVNTEAFF
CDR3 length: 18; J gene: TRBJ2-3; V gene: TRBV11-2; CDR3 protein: CASSLVAPGELLTDTQYF
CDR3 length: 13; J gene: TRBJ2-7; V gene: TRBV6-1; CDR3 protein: CASSRDRRYEQYF
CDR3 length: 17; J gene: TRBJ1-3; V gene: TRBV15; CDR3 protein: CATSRAPTTDSGNTIYF
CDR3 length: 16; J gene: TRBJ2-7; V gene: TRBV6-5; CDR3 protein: CASSYSRPGEGYEQYF
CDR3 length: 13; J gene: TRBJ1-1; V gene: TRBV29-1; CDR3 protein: CSVEEGDGTEAFF
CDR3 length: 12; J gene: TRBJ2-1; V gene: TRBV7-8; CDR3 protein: CASSLFTHEQFF
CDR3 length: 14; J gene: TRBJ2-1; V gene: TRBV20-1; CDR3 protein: CSAPPGSSYNEQFF
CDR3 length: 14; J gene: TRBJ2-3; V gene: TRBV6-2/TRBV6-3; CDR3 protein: CASNQEGSYYAQYF
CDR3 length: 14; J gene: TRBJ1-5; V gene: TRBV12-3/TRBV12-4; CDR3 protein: CASKRSGGNQPQHF
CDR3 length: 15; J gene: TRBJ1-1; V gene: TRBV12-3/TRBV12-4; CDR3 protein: CASSSLPPSTGITFF
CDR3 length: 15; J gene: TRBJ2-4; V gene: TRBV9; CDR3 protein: CASSVGGSHKNIQYF
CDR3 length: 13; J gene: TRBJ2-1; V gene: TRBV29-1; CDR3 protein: CSARGGRDNEQFF
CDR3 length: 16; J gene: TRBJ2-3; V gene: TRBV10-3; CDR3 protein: CAISGGLAGAGDTQYF
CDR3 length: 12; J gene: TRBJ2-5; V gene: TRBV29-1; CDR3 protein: CSVESGDETQYF
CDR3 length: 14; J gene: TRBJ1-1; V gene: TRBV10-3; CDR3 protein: CAISLPGDEVEAFF
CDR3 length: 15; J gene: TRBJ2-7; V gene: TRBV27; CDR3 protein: CASSYEGTGPYEQYF
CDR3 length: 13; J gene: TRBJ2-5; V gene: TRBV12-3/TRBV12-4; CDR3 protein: CASKRSDQETQYF
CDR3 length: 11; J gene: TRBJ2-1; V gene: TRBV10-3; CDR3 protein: CAISGGGSQFF
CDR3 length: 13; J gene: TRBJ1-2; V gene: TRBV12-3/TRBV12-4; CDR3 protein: CASGTSRGYGYTF
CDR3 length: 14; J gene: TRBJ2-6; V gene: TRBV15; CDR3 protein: CATSRDLGANVLTF
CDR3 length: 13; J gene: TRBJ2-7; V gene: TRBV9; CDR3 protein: CASSSLDSYEQYF
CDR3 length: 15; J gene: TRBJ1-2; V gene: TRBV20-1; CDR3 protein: CSASLATEGSGGYTF
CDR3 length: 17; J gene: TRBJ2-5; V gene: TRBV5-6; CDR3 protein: CASSLSPAGGGQETQYF